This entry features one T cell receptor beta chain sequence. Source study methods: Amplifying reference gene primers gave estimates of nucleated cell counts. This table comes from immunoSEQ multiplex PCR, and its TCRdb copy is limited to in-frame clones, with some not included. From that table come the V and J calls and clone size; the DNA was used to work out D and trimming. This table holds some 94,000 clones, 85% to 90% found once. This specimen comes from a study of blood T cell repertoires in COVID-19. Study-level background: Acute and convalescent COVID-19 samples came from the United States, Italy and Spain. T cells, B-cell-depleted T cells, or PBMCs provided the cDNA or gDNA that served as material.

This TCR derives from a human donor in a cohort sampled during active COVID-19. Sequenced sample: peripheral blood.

The CDR3 protein is CASSREGGQGYEQYF. CDR3 nucleotides: TGCGCCAGCAGCCGGGAGGGGGGACAGGGCTACGAGCAGTACTTC. The chain couples TRBV5-1 to TRBJ2-7, with D perhaps TRBD1 (9 bases). This CDR3 comprises 15 residues. Germline V gene lookup returns CDR1 SGHRS and CDR2 YFSETQ. The V gene lost 4 bases and the J gene lost 3 bases, with 17 bases spanning the gap.